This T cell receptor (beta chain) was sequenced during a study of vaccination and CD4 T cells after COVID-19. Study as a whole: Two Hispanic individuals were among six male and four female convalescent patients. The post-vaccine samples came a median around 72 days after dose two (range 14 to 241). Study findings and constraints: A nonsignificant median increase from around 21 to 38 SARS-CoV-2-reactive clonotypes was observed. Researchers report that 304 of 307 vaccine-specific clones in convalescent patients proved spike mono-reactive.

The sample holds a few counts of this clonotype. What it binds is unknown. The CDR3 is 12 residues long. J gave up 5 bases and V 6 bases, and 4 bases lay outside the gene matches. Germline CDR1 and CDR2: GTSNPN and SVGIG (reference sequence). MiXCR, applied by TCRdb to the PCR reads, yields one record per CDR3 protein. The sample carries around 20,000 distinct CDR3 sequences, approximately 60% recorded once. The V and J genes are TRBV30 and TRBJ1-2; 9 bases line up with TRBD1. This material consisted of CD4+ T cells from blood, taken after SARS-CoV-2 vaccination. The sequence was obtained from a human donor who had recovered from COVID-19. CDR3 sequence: CACGDRVYGYTF. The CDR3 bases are TGTGCCTGCGGGGACAGGGTTTATGGCTACACCTTC.